Shown below are 25 T cell receptor beta chains from a single sample sequenced in a study of regulatory T cells in long-lasting Graves disease. Time point reported: persistent/refractory GD, antithyroid drugs over 5 years with positive TRAb. RNA isolated from PBMCs was used to make the TCR library. Arm-PCR of CDR3 regions with iRepertoire HTBI primers generated TCR beta libraries. TCRdb re-called the multiplex PCR reads with MiXCR, one entry per CDR3 protein. This sample carries some 300,000 distinct CDR3 sequences, roughly 21% of them seen once, and the ten largest clones take about 61%. The sequencing here drew on peripheral blood mononuclear cells (PBMCs), taken when the disease was refractory, from a patient treated with antithyroid drugs. These receptors came from a female donor with Graves disease.

This clonotype was recorded a few times. The chain employs TRBV7-2 and TRBJ2-5, with D perhaps given as TRBD1 or TRBD2 (6 bases each). Trimming left V 5 bases short and J 7 bases short, with 23 bases between. This CDR3 comprises 16 residues. Germline V gene sequence: CDR1 SGHTA, CDR2 FQGNSA. The CDR3 spells CASSIGGGRLDGTQYF. The CDR3 nucleotides read TGTGCCAGCAGCATAGGTGGGGGGCGATTGGACGGGACCCAGTACTTC.

This clonotype was seen more than once but under ten times. The V call is TRBV24-1, the J call TRBJ1-5; D is possibly TRBD1 (5 bases). V lost 5 bases to trimming and J lost 7 bases, with 14 bases between them. In germline, CDR1 is KGHDR, CDR2 SFDVKD. The CDR3 loop spans 14 amino acids. CDR3 in amino acids: CATSGKGPRQPQHF. The CDR3 coding sequence is TGTGCCACCAGTGGAAAGGGGCCGAGGCAGCCCCAGCATTTT.

The chain uses TRBV20-1 and TRBJ2-3; 9 bases agree with TRBD1. This CDR3 comprises 14 residues. Unmatched junction bases numbered 12, after V lost 6 bases and J lost 8 bases. In germline, CDR1 is DFQATT, CDR2 SNEGSKA (reference sequence). The CDR3 loop is CSATPGQGGGTQYF. The CDR3 nucleotides read TGCAGTGCAACCCCGGGACAGGGAGGGGGTACGCAGTATTTT.

This clonotype was seen more than once but under ten times. This chain links TRBV20-1 with TRBJ1-1, with 10 bases that match TRBD1. Germline-derived CDR1 and CDR2 are DFQATT and SNEGSKA (reference sequence). After removal of 3 bases from V and 4 bases from J, the junction contained 5 bases not matched to a gene. The CDR3 runs to 14 residues. This CDR3 reads CSASDRGPGTEAFF. The CDR3 DNA sequence: TGCAGTGCTAGCGACAGGGGGCCGGGCACTGAAGCTTTCTTT.

This clonotype was observed many times. The chain combines TRBV28 with TRBJ1-1; no firm D call. Germline CDR1 is MDHEN and CDR2 is SYDVKM. The CDR3 is made up of 10 amino acids. The germline V and J ends were trimmed by 5 bases and 13 bases, with 11 bases remaining between them. Written as DNA, the CDR3 is TGTGCCAGCAGTGACATTAGGGTTTTCTTT. Translated, it gives CASSDIRVFF.

The genes are TRBV20-1 and TRBJ2-5, with no clear D. The ends were cut back, 6 bases at V and 3 bases at J, with 14 bases in the middle. The CDR3 runs to 13 residues. Germline V CDR1 and CDR2: DFQATT, SNEGSKA (reference sequence). CDR3 DNA: TGCAGTGCCCACGTCGCAGCAAAAGAGACCCAGTACTTC. This sequence encodes CSAHVAAKETQYF.

This chain joins TRBV10-3 and TRBJ2-7, with a possible D match to TRBD1 (6 bases). Germline V gene lookup returns CDR1 ENHRY and CDR2 SYGVKD. This CDR3 spans 12 amino acids. Between the trimmed V and J ends, which lost 11 bases and 6 bases, there was a span of 17 bases. CDR3 coding DNA: TGTGCCGGGGACGACAGGCTGGGCGAGCAGTACTTC. Protein sequence: CAGDDRLGEQYF.

This clonotype was detected many times. The chain recombines TRBV18 with TRBJ2-5; TRBD1 aligns across 10 bases. This CDR3 contains 17 residues. CDR1 is KGHSH, CDR2 LQKENI, per germline. V trimming: 5 bases; J trimming: 3 bases; junction bases outside the gene matches: 12. The CDR3 DNA reads as TGTGCCAGCTCAAGGAATCCAGTGACAGGGGGCGAAGAGACCCAGTACTTC. Its protein is CASSRNPVTGGEETQYF. The full variable domain, completed using reference TRBV18 and TRBJ2-5, is NAGVMQNPRHLVRRRGQEARLRCSPMKGHSHVYWYRQLPEEGLKFMVYLQKENIIDESGMPKERFSAEFPKEGPSILRIQQVVRGDSAAYFCASSRNPVTGGEETQYFGPGTRLLVL.

Ten or more counts support this clonotype. The rearrangement links TRBV20-1 to TRBJ2-7, with 8 nucleotides matching TRBD2. From germline, CDR1 is DFQATT and CDR2 SNEGSKA (reference sequence). CDR3 length: 16 residues. The trim removed 6 bases at V and 3 bases at J, leaving 16 bases unmatched. CDR3 sequence: CSALSGGSGRGYEQYF. The CDR3 DNA follows: TGCAGTGCCCTATCTGGCGGGAGCGGGAGAGGCTACGAGCAGTACTTC.

The count of this clonotype is one. This may arise from a read error, as a much more abundant clone is one base away. The chain employs TRBV6-9 and TRBJ1-2; D unclear. The CDR3 loop spans 15 amino acids. Germline values: CDR1 MNHGY, CDR2 SVAAGI. CDR3 coding DNA: TGTGCCAGCAGTTATCTTCTATCTCCTAACCATGGCTACACCTTC. Amino acid sequence: CASSYLLSPNHGYTF.

The chain joins TRBV27 to TRBJ2-7; D gene uncertain. Germline V gene sequence: CDR1 MNHEY, CDR2 SMNVEV (reference sequence). The germline V and J ends were trimmed by 2 bases and 3 bases, with 8 bases remaining between them. This CDR3 spans 13 amino acids. CDR3 loop: CASSLRSGYEQYF. DNA of the CDR3: TGTGCCAGCAGTTTAAGGTCGGGCTACGAGCAGTACTTC.

The CDR3 bases are TGTGCCAGCAGAAAAGGAAGTCAAGAGACCCAGTACTTC. Its translation: CASRKGSQETQYF. The chain recombines TRBV6-1 with TRBJ2-5; D ambiguous. From germline, CDR1 is MNHNS and CDR2 SASEGT. The V end was cut by 6 bases, the J end by 2 bases, with 10 bases between. This CDR3 has 13 residues.

V usage is TRBV27 and J usage is TRBJ2-1; D is possibly TRBD1 (5 bases). This CDR3 is 16 amino acids long. Trimming removed 4 bases at V and 0 bases at J, with 13 bases between. Germline V lookup: CDR1 MNHEY, CDR2 SMNVEV (reference sequence). The CDR3 reads CASSSPAGPSYNEQFF. CDR3 DNA sequence: TGTGCCAGCAGTTCCCCTGCAGGGCCCTCCTACAATGAGCAGTTCTTC.

This clonotype was recorded at least ten times. CDR3 coding DNA: TGTGCCAGCACCCCCAACTCTGGAAACACCATATATTTT. Translating gives CASTPNSGNTIYF. The rearrangement links TRBV12-3 or TRBV12-4 to TRBJ1-3; D is undetermined. V was cut by 7 bases and J by 0 bases, with 7 bases left in between. The CDR3 is 13 residues long.

This clonotype was recorded at least ten times. This chain links TRBV12-3 or TRBV12-4 with TRBJ1-6; 7 positions agree with TRBD1. The CDR3 sequence is 15 residues long. V was pared by 4 bases and J by 7 bases, with 7 bases of the junction left unmatched. CDR3 in DNA: TGTGCCAGCAGTTCCCAGACAGGGCGCAATTCACCCCTCCACTTT. Its translation is CASSSQTGRNSPLHF.

This clonotype was found a few times. The chain recombines TRBV20-1 with TRBJ2-7; 10 bases match TRBD2. Trimming cost V 0 bases and J 2 bases; bases outside gene matches: 10. CDR3 size: 17 residues. Germline CDR1 and CDR2: DFQATT and SNEGSKA (reference sequence). CDR3: CSARDQGWTSGTYEQYF. CDR3 nucleotide sequence: TGCAGTGCTAGAGATCAGGGGTGGACTAGCGGTACCTACGAGCAGTACTTC.

This clonotype was detected a few times. The chain has TRBV4-2 and TRBJ1-4; tentatively, D is TRBD1 (5 bases). In germline, CDR1 is LGHNA, CDR2 YNFKEQ. This CDR3 region has 16 residues. With 4 bases removed from V and 4 bases from J, the gap between germline ends came to 16 bases. The CDR3 region has the DNA TGTGCCAGCAGCCCAGTAGACCGGGGACTTAATGAAAAACTGTTTTTT. This codes for CASSPVDRGLNEKLFF.

This clonotype was seen only a few times. This sequence joins TRBV5-1 and TRBJ1-6, with TRBD1 matching 9 bases. J lost 7 bases, V lost 4 bases, and 6 bases had no gene match. Germline V gene lookup returns CDR1 SGHRS and CDR2 YFSETQ. There are 15 residues in the CDR3. CDR3 DNA sequence: TGCGCCAGCAGCCCCGGGACAGGGATGAATTCACCCCTCCACTTT. Its protein is CASSPGTGMNSPLHF.

V is TRBV6-1 and J is TRBJ2-7; D not certain. The V and J ends lost 4 bases and 3 bases respectively, with 16 bases between them. CDR3 length equals 15 residues. Germline CDR1 is MNHNS and CDR2 is SASEGT. This chain's CDR3 is CASSAQSGVYYEQYF. In DNA, the CDR3 is TGTGCCAGCAGTGCACAGTCAGGAGTATACTACGAGCAGTACTTC.

V gene TRBV7-2 combines with J gene TRBJ2-1; D might be TRBD2 (6 bases). V was trimmed by 7 bases and J by 9 bases, leaving 25 bases between them. This CDR3 region has 16 residues. From germline, CDR1 is SGHTA and CDR2 FQGNSA. Here the CDR3 DNA reads TGTGCCAGCACCCAATTAACGGGAGCGGTAGGGAGTGAGCAGTTCTTC. It codes for CASTQLTGAVGSEQFF.

In its sample, this clonotype was seen many times. The V call is TRBV28, the J call TRBJ1-6, with a tentative D call TRBD1 (5 bases). From germline, CDR1 is MDHEN and CDR2 SYDVKM. V lost 6 bases to trimming and J lost 7 bases, with 16 bases between them. This CDR3 comprises 15 residues. The CDR3 region is CASRVLDTVNSPLHF. In nucleotides, the CDR3 is TGTGCCAGCAGAGTTCTGGACACCGTAAATTCACCCCTCCACTTT.

The V gene is TRBV7-8, the J gene TRBJ2-5; D call uncertain. V was cut by 5 bases and J by 1 base, with 14 bases left in between. The germline V gene encodes CDR1 SGHVS and CDR2 FQNEAQ. The CDR3 runs 15 residues. CDR3 in DNA: TGTGCCAGCAGCGCCTTCTCCGGGCCCCAAGAGACCCAGTACTTC. Its protein is CASSAFSGPQETQYF.

This clonotype appeared many times. The gene calls are TRBV7-2 and TRBJ2-7, with a possible D match to TRBD2 (6 bases). CDR3 length equals 13 residues. Germline V gene lookup returns CDR1 SGHTA and CDR2 FQGNSA. V lost 0 bases to trimming and J lost 6 bases, with 9 bases between them. The CDR3 nucleotides are TGTGCCAGCAGCTTAGCGTCCGGGGGCGAGCAGTACTTC. Protein sequence: CASSLASGGEQYF.

Many counts were recorded for this clonotype. The rearrangement joins TRBV18 to TRBJ1-6, with D possibly being TRBD1 (5 bases). Germline CDR1 reads KGHSH; CDR2 reads LQKENI. CDR3 length: 14 amino acids. V dropped 3 bases and J dropped 10 bases, with 13 bases sitting between them. This CDR3 reads CASSPGTRDSPLHF. The CDR3 nucleotides read TGTGCCAGCTCACCCGGGACCCGCGACTCACCCCTCCACTTT.

About this clonotype itself: The CDR3 does not end in the conserved phenylalanine or tryptophan, so this is likely a read error. The chain uses TRBV28 and TRBJ1-1; 7 bases fit TRBD1. The CDR3 runs 13 residues. Losses at the gene ends were 4 bases for V and 3 bases for J; bases not matched to a gene: 2. The germline CDR1 and CDR2 sequences are MDHEN and SYDVKM. The CDR3 coding sequence is TGTGCCAGCAGTTCCGGACAGGACACTGAAGCTTTCCCT. Translated: CASSSGQDTEAFP.